This T cell receptor beta chain came from a study of T cells in Graves' hyperthyroidism and ophthalmopathy. Exclusion of patients followed from uncontrolled infection, other autoimmune disease, pregnancy or lactation. Fresh peripheral blood, roughly 10 ml, was the source of the PBMCs. TCR beta CDR3 regions were amplified from RNA. TCR CDR3 underwent first-round RT-PCR with the HTBI primer set. TCRdb reanalysed the multiplex PCR reads using MiXCR and keeps one entry per CDR3 protein. The table lists about 610,000 distinct CDR3 sequences, 16% of them singletons. Germline lookup yields CDR1 MDHEN and CDR2 SYDVKM. This CDR3 has 13 residues. Trimming cost V 11 bases and J 5 bases, with 19 bases left between them. This clonotype was recorded at least ten times.

The specimen sequenced was blood. The rearrangement links TRBV28 to TRBJ2-7; D is tentatively TRBD1 or TRBD2 (5 bases each). This TCR was sampled from a woman between 40 and 50 years old with Graves' ophthalmopathy. The CDR3 loop is CAGGWLGSNEQYF. The CDR3 DNA reads as TGTGCCGGGGGATGGCTAGGCAGCAACGAGCAGTACTTC.